A single sample gave rise to the 25 T cell receptor beta chains below, sequenced in a study of glioma-infiltrating T cells (dated by TCRdb to about 2016). Reads for this sample came from an Illumina MiSeq. The iRepertoire nested amplicon-rescue multiplex PCR (arm-PCR) platform was used to amplify TCR alpha and beta CDR3 regions from RNA. The public reads were reprocessed in TCRdb via fastp at Q25 and MiXCR, keeping in-frame beta chains. Rows matching on CDR3 protein sequence are summarized as one entry with the most common DNA and genes. The sample table lists tens of thousands of distinct CDR3 sequences, 40% of them with a count of one. The leading ten clones occupy 35% to 45% of the sample. The specimen sequenced was glioma tissue, nonneoplastic brain tissue, or PBMCs (not recorded which). The receptor source for this set is a human donor with low-grade glioma or glioblastoma, undergoing nonglioma brain surgery, or in good health (not recorded which).

To note about this clonotype: A much more abundant neighbour one base away suggests this may be a read error. The chain recombines TRBV5-5 with TRBJ2-5; maybe TRBD2 (5 bases). This CDR3 has 16 residues. Looked up from germline, CDR1 is SGHKS and CDR2 is YYEKEE (reference sequence). The CDR3 DNA follows: TGTGCCCGCAGCTTCGTAATTAGCGAGAATCAAGAGACCCAGTACTTC. As protein: CARSFVISENQETQYF.

As for this clonotype: The conserved closing phenylalanine or tryptophan is absent in this CDR3, likely reflecting a read error. The chain couples TRBV7-2 to TRBJ2-1, with a weak D call TRBD2 (6 bases). Trimming cost V 6 bases and J 9 bases, with 12 bases left between them. The CDR3 length is 12 residues. CDR1 SGHTA and CDR2 FQGNSA come from the germline V gene. The CDR3 reads CASSSSGPEQFS. CDR3 bases: TGTGCCAGCAGTAGTAGCGGCCCTGAGCAGTTCTCC.

This clonotype was picked up many times. The genes are TRBV27 and TRBJ2-1; 11 bases align to TRBD1. Germline V gene lookup returns CDR1 MNHEY and CDR2 SMNVEV (reference sequence). The CDR3 is 14 residues long. V was clipped by 7 bases and J by 6 bases; unmatched bases: 5. This chain's CDR3 is CASNLDRGLNEQFF. Here the CDR3 DNA reads TGTGCCAGCAACCTGGACAGGGGGCTCAATGAGCAGTTCTTC.

In this sample, this clonotype turned up many times. This chain joins TRBV7-9 and TRBJ2-7; possibly TRBD2 for D (6 bases). The CDR3 spans 12 residues. V lost 6 bases, J lost 3 bases, and 9 bases lay in between. The germline CDR1 and CDR2 sequences are SEHNR and FQNEAQ (reference sequence). Here the CDR3 reads CASSGGSYEQYF. The CDR3 DNA sequence: TGTGCCAGCAGTGGAGGGAGCTACGAGCAGTACTTC.

This clonotype was recorded only once. This sequence may be a read error, since a much larger clone differs from it by one base. This CDR3 is missing its conserved last phenylalanine or tryptophan, likely due to a read error. The chain employs TRBV11-2 and TRBJ2-5; D is unresolved. This CDR3 is built from 12 residues. The germline V and J ends were trimmed by 1 base and 4 bases, with 4 bases remaining between them. From germline, CDR1 is SGHAT and CDR2 FQNNGV. Here the CDR3 DNA reads TGTGCCAGCAGCTTAGGGATAGAGACCCAGTACTTA. Its translation: CASSLGIETQYL.

This clonotype was picked up a small number of times. This may come from a read error, since a much larger clone is one base off. The rearrangement links TRBV19 to TRBJ2-7; 7 bases match TRBD1. CDR3 length: 18 residues. V was clipped by 6 bases and J by 7 bases; unmatched bases: 24. Per the germline V gene, CDR1 is LNHDA and CDR2 is SQIVND (reference sequence). CDR3 coding DNA: TGTGCCAGTAGAAGTATTGGATGGGACAGCAGCTCCTACAATGAGCAGTACTTC. This gives the protein CASRSIGWDSSSYNEQYF.

V usage is TRBV30 and J usage is TRBJ2-3; 14 bases are a match to TRBD2. J was trimmed by 5 bases and V by 4 bases; bases with no gene match: 5. The CDR3 extends over 15 amino acids. The germline CDR1 and CDR2 sequences are GTSNPN and SVGIG (reference sequence). The CDR3 loop is CAWTPGTSGRDTQYF. CDR3 nucleotide sequence: TGTGCCTGGACCCCCGGGACTAGCGGGAGAGATACGCAGTATTTT.

Ten or more counts support this clonotype. The chain employs TRBV14 and TRBJ2-7; a weak D match, TRBD2 (5 bases). This CDR3 comprises 16 residues. Looked up from germline, CDR1 is SGHDN and CDR2 is FVKESK. Trimming took off 4 bases at V and 1 base at J, with 17 bases between the two ends. CDR3 nucleotides: TGTGCCAGCAGCCCCCCCGACCCAAGAGGGTCCTACGAGCAGTACTTC. This sequence encodes CASSPPDPRGSYEQYF.

This clonotype was found many times. The V gene is TRBV9, the J gene TRBJ1-1, with D perhaps matching TRBD1 (5 bases). The CDR3 runs 15 residues. Deletions cut 0 bases from V and 1 base from J, with 10 bases between. Germline CDR1 reads SGDLS; CDR2 reads YYNGEE. The CDR3 sequence: CASSVAGRGNTEAFF. The CDR3 DNA is TGTGCCAGCAGCGTAGCGGGGAGGGGGAACACTGAAGCTTTCTTT.

This clonotype came up many times. The J gene is TRBJ1-1, the V gene TRBV29-1, with a possible D match to TRBD1 (5 bases). The germline CDR1 and CDR2 sequences are SQVTM and ANQGSEA. Between the trimmed V and J ends, which lost 3 bases and 0 bases, there was a span of 8 bases. CDR3 length: 13 amino acids. CDR3 amino acids: CSVDDSLNTEAFF. Written as DNA, the CDR3 is TGCAGCGTTGATGACAGTTTGAACACTGAAGCTTTCTTT.

As for this clonotype: It may be a read error: a sequence one base away is much more abundant. The chain combines TRBV19 with TRBJ1-2, with a weak D call TRBD1 (5 bases). CDR1 is LNHDA and CDR2 is SQIVND in the germline V gene (reference sequence). The CDR3 covers 15 residues. The CDR3 DNA reads TGTGCCAGTAGTATGGAGGACACCTCTAACTATGTCTACACCTTC. Translating gives CASSMEDTSNYVYTF. The full variable domain, in which reference TRBV19 and TRBJ1-2 provide the parts outside the CDR3, is DGGITQSPKYLFRKEGQNVTLSCEQNLNHDAMYWYRQDPGQGLRLIYYSQIVNDFQKGDIAEGYSVSREKKESFPLTVTSAQKNPTAFYLCASSMEDTSNYVYTFGSGTRLTVV.

This clonotype has a count of ten or more. The rearrangement links TRBV5-1 to TRBJ2-4; possible D gene TRBD2, 5 bases. The V end lost 6 bases, the J end lost 8 bases, and 15 bases lay between the germline ends. This CDR3 is built from 13 residues. Germline CDR1 reads SGHRS; CDR2 reads YFSETQ. For the CDR3, the DNA is TGCGCCAGCACCAGAACTACCGGGGACATTCAGTACTTC. It codes for CASTRTTGDIQYF.

A word on this clonotype: A much larger clone differs by one base, so this may be a read error. J is TRBJ1-2 and V is TRBV29-1, with no clear D. V shed 7 bases and J shed 3 bases, with 12 bases lying between them. The CDR3 contains 12 residues. Looked up from germline, CDR1 is SQVTM and CDR2 is ANQGSEA. This CDR3 reads CSDGVPHYGYTF. The CDR3 nucleotides are TGCAGCGATGGCGTACCCCACTATGGCTACACCTTC.

Note on this clonotype: This may stem from a read error, because a much larger clone lies one nucleotide away. The chain couples TRBV11-1 to TRBJ2-7; no clear D. The CDR3 sequence is 14 residues long. Germline V gives CDR1 SGHAT, CDR2 FQDESV (reference sequence). The CDR3 reads CASSLAGISCEQYF. CDR3 coding DNA: TGTGCCAGCAGCTTAGCAGGGATTTCCTGCGAGCAGTACTTC.

Regarding this clonotype: A much more abundant neighbour one base away suggests this may be a read error. The rearrangement links TRBV2 to TRBJ1-2; 8 bases match TRBD1. The CDR3 loop spans 13 amino acids. Germline CDR1 is SNHLY and CDR2 is FYNNEI. CDR3 residues: CASSVAGGYGCTF. The CDR3 region has the DNA TGTGCCAGCAGTGTAGCAGGGGGCTATGGCTGCACCTTC.

Ten or more counts support this clonotype. CDR3 sequence (DNA): TGTGCCAGTAGTATTCGGGGGACCTCCTACGAGCAGTACTTC. Protein: CASSIRGTSYEQYF. V usage is TRBV19 and J usage is TRBJ2-7, with D possibly being TRBD2 (6 bases). This CDR3 comprises 14 residues. Germline V gene lookup returns CDR1 LNHDA and CDR2 SQIVND (reference sequence). V was shortened by 3 bases and J by 0 bases, with 9 bases between the two germline ends.

Details on this clonotype: The junction shows a germline mismatch at one end, possibly a read error. The chain is built from TRBV4-1 and TRBJ2-3; TRBD2 aligns across 11 bases. This CDR3 contains 16 residues. Germline V CDR1 and CDR2: MGHRA, YSYEKL. CDR3 in DNA: TGTGCCAGCAGTTTAAGCCTAGCGGGGGGTGCAGATACGCAGTATTTT. Translation: CASSLSLAGGADTQYF.

This clonotype was detected many times. The chain is built from TRBV5-5 and TRBJ2-1, with 10 bases aligning to TRBD2. The CDR3 runs 14 residues. V lost 1 base and J lost 10; bases outside the gene matches: 5. Germline V lookup: CDR1 SGHKS, CDR2 YYEKEE (reference sequence). The CDR3 region is CASSLRVSGREQFF. DNA of the CDR3: TGTGCCAGCAGCTTGCGGGTTAGCGGGAGGGAGCAGTTCTTC.

Comments on this clonotype: A read error may account for a junction end that differs from germline. This chain links TRBV6-6 with TRBJ2-1, with 9 bases lining up with TRBD2. In germline, CDR1 is MNHNY, CDR2 SVGAGI (reference sequence). This CDR3 region has 16 residues. This CDR3 is CASRNVRSGGTNEQFF. The CDR3 DNA is TGTGCCAGCAGAAACGTACGTAGCGGGGGAACGAATGAGCAATTCTTC.

In regard to this clonotype: This clone may be a read error of a much larger clone one base away. J is TRBJ1-5 and V is TRBV7-2; D not certain. Germline V CDR1 and CDR2: SGHTA, FQGNSA. The CDR3 covers 13 residues. The CDR3 DNA reads as TGTGCCAGCAGCTTAAGTCCGTATCAGCCCCGGCATTTT. Amino acid sequence: CASSLSPYQPRHF. Looking up the rest from reference TRBV7-2 and TRBJ1-5 gives the full variable domain: GAGVSQSPSNKVTEKGKDVELRCDPISGHTALYWYRQSLGQGLEFLIYFQGNSAPDKSGLPSDRFSAERTGGSVSTLTIQRTQQEDSAVYLCASSLSPYQPRHFGDGTRLSIL.

There are many counts of this clonotype. This rearrangement joins TRBV3-1 to TRBJ2-5; D not certain. Germline V gene lookup returns CDR1 LGHDT and CDR2 YNNKEL (reference sequence). The CDR3 runs 14 residues. V lost 2 bases, J lost 2 bases, and 9 bases lay in between. CDR3 in DNA: TGTGCCAGCAGCCAAAATTCCCCGCAAGAGACCCAGTACTTC. Its translation: CASSQNSPQETQYF.

In this sample, this clonotype turned up many times. The rearrangement uses TRBV7-2 and TRBJ2-7, with no clear D. V dropped 4 bases and J dropped 2 bases, with 12 bases sitting between them. CDR1 SGHTA and CDR2 FQGNSA come from the germline V gene. CDR3 length: 14 residues. In DNA, the CDR3 is TGTGCCAGCAGCTCCTCCCTATACCCCTACGAGCAGTACTTC. It specifies CASSSSLYPYEQYF.

This clonotype was observed at least ten times. The chain couples TRBV14 to TRBJ2-3, with 8 positions matching TRBD2. V shed 4 bases, J shed 3 bases, and the junction held 6 bases outside the gene matches. The germline gives CDR1 SGHDN, CDR2 FVKESK. The CDR3 sequence is 15 residues long. CDR3 amino acids: CASSPKSGGTDTQYF. CDR3 bases: TGTGCCAGCAGCCCGAAGAGCGGGGGAACAGATACGCAGTATTTT.

This clonotype was detected many times. This chain links TRBV24-1 with TRBJ2-3; 9 bases agree with TRBD1. V shed 3 bases and J 4 bases; nucleotides not matched to a gene: 10. CDR1 is KGHDR and CDR2 is SFDVKD in the germline V gene. This CDR3 spans 17 amino acids. CDR3 amino acids: CATSDRGTGTGADTQYF. The CDR3 coding sequence is TGTGCCACCAGTGATCGAGGGACAGGGACGGGGGCAGATACGCAGTATTTT.

This clonotype was counted many times. This chain joins TRBV4-3 and TRBJ2-1; D call uncertain. This CDR3 is built from 15 residues. The germline CDR1 and CDR2 sequences are LGHNA and YSLEER. V shed 0 bases and J shed 5 bases, with 11 bases lying between them. This CDR3 is CASSQDQGLDNEQFF. Here the CDR3 DNA reads TGCGCCAGCAGCCAAGATCAAGGCCTGGACAATGAGCAGTTCTTC.